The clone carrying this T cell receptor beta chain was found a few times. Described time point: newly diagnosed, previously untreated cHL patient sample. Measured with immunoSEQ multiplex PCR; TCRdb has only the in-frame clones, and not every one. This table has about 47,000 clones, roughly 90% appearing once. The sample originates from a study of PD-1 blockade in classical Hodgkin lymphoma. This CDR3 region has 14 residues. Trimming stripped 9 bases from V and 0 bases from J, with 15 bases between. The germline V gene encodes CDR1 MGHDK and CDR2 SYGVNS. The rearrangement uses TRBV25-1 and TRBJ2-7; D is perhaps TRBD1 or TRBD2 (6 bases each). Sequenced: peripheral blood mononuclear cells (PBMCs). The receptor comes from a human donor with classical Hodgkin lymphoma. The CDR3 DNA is TGTGCCAGTGCCCCGGGGGCGTCCTCCTACGAGCAGTACTTC. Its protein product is CASAPGASSYEQYF.